This entry lists 28 T cell receptor beta chains sequenced from one sample in a study of shared clonotypes between healthy human individuals. Assay: immunoSEQ multiplex PCR; the TCRdb copy retains only in-frame clones and omits some. This table has 100,000 to 120,000 clones, around 68% appearing once. Sequenced input: memory CD8+ T cells sorted from blood. Subset here: CD45RO+ cells pooled with CCR7-negative TemRA cells. Source of these receptors: a woman aged 25 to 45 in good health.

CDR3 nucleotide sequence: TGTGCCATCAGTGAGGGACACCCGAACACTGAAGCTTTCTTT. Translation: CAISEGHPNTEAFF. V gene TRBV10-3 combines with J gene TRBJ1-1; D possibly corresponds to TRBD1 (5 bases). CDR1 and CDR2 (germline): ENHRY, SYGVKD. The CDR3 has 14 residues. Trimming took 2 bases from V and 1 from J, leaving 8 bases between them.

J is TRBJ1-1 and V is TRBV2, with D possibly matching TRBD1 (5 bases). This CDR3 has 11 amino acids. Germline V lookup: CDR1 SNHLY, CDR2 FYNNEI. The V gene lost 8 bases and the J gene lost 5 bases, with 9 bases spanning the gap. The CDR3: CASAGRTEAFF. The CDR3 DNA sequence: TGTGCCAGCGCGGGGCGGACTGAAGCTTTCTTT.

The table lists this clone with many counts. The chain recombines TRBV6-1 with TRBJ2-7, with 9 bases fitting TRBD2. V lost 6 bases to trimming and J lost 3 bases; unmatched junction nucleotides: 9. CDR3 length equals 15 residues. Looked up from germline, CDR1 is MNHNS and CDR2 is SASEGT. The CDR3 bases are TGTGCCAGCAGCTCCAGAGATAGCGGGAGCTACGAGCAGTACTTC. Translating gives CASSSRDSGSYEQYF.

The genes are TRBV19 and TRBJ2-2, with D maybe TRBD1 (6 bases). This CDR3 is 13 amino acids long. Trimming took off 4 bases at V and 6 bases at J, with 9 bases between the two ends. From germline, CDR1 is LNHDA and CDR2 SQIVND (reference sequence). CDR3 protein: CASSNRVPGELFF. The CDR3 DNA sequence: TGTGCCAGTAGTAACAGGGTCCCCGGGGAGCTGTTTTTT.

The J gene is TRBJ1-4, the V gene TRBV9, with D uncertain. This CDR3 spans 16 amino acids. Germline V gene data show CDR1 as SGDLS and CDR2 as YYNGEE. V gave up 0 bases and J gave up 4 bases, with 13 bases separating them. The CDR3 DNA follows: TGTGCCAGCAGCGTAGGTCCCCAATATGATAATGAAAAACTGTTTTTT. Encoded protein: CASSVGPQYDNEKLFF.

This chain links TRBV5-4 with TRBJ2-3; 13 bases are shared with TRBD2. Germline V gene lookup returns CDR1 SGHNT and CDR2 YYREEE (reference sequence). The CDR3 spans 16 residues. Trimming removed 4 bases from V and 5 bases from J; junction bases left unmatched: 7. The CDR3 nucleotides are TGTGCCAGCAGCCTGAAACTAGCGGGAGGGGTAGATACGCAGTATTTT. The encoded protein is CASSLKLAGGVDTQYF.

The chain joins TRBV19 to TRBJ2-5, with 13 bases aligning to TRBD2. The end of the DNA is better explained by TRBJ2-7, so the J call may be wrong. The V gene's germline CDR1 is LNHDA and CDR2 SQIVND (reference sequence). The CDR3 loop spans 16 amino acids. As DNA, the CDR3 is TGTGCCAGTAGTGGGTCCTGGACTAGCGGGGGCTACGAGCAGTACTTC. Encoded protein: CASSGSWTSGGYEQYF.

This clone occurred once. The chain uses TRBV14 and TRBJ2-1; 12 bases map to TRBD2. V lost 4 bases to trimming and J lost 1 base; unmatched junction nucleotides: 5. The length of the CDR3 is 17 residues. Germline values: CDR1 SGHDN, CDR2 FVKESK. The CDR3 region is CASSRRTSGTSYNEQFF. In nucleotides, the CDR3 is TGTGCCAGCAGCCGGCGGACTAGCGGGACTTCCTACAATGAGCAGTTCTTC.

The chain joins TRBV12-5 to TRBJ1-2; D unclear. Germline loops: CDR1 LGHNT, CDR2 FRNRAP. CDR3 length: 13 residues. V lost 6 bases to trimming and J lost 2 bases, with 10 bases between them. The chain's CDR3 is CASGPGPNYGYTF. The DNA for the CDR3 is TGTGCTAGTGGGCCCGGGCCGAACTATGGCTACACCTTC.

This clone showed up just a few times. The chain joins TRBV29-1 to TRBJ1-1; D remains ambiguous. Trimming left V 2 bases short and J 8 bases short, with 9 bases between. The CDR3 is made up of 11 amino acids. Per germline, CDR1 SQVTM and CDR2 ANQGSEA. CDR3: CSVESGLEAFF. CDR3 nucleotides: TGCAGCGTTGAATCCGGGTTAGAAGCTTTCTTT.

This clone has just a few counts. The chain combines TRBV15 with TRBJ2-3; TRBD2 might be the D (7 bases). V shed 0 bases and J shed 4 bases, with 14 bases lying between them. The germline CDR1 and CDR2 sequences are LNHNV and YYDKDF (reference sequence). The CDR3 is 16 amino acids. The DNA for the CDR3 is TGTGCCACCAGCAGAGATATTGTGGGGGGGCCAGATACGCAGTATTTT. It translates to CATSRDIVGGPDTQYF.

The V and J genes are TRBV2 and TRBJ2-1, with TRBD2 identical over 9 bases. The V segment lost 3 bases and the J segment 4 bases; nucleotides outside the gene matches: 4. The CDR3 loop spans 15 amino acids. Germline CDR1 and CDR2: SNHLY and FYNNEI. Written as DNA, the CDR3 is TGTGCCAGCAGTGAGGTTAGCGGGAGTTACAATGAGCAGTTCTTC. Its translation: CASSEVSGSYNEQFF.

A word on this clone: A far larger clone is off by one base, so a read error is likely. Distinct nucleotide sequences in the sample also encode this CDR3. The chain links TRBV5-1 to TRBJ2-7, with 10 bases fitting TRBD1. CDR1 is SGHRS, CDR2 YFSETQ, per germline. The CDR3 spans 15 residues. Germline trimming cut 4 bases from V and 13 bases from J; bases unmatched to any gene: 17. CDR3 nucleotide sequence: TGCGCCAGCAGCAAAACCGGGACAGGGGCCCTTTTTCAATACTTC. Amino acids: CASSKTGTGALFQYF.

On this clone: At the DNA level, this CDR3 is encoded by other sequences in the same sample as well. V gene TRBV6-1 combines with J gene TRBJ2-5; TRBD1 might be the D (5 bases). Per the germline V gene, CDR1 is MNHNS and CDR2 is SASEGT. The V gene lost 3 bases and the J gene lost 2 bases, with 10 bases spanning the gap. The CDR3 loop spans 14 amino acids. The CDR3, as DNA: TGTGCCAGCAGTGAGGGGCCGGGTCAAGAGACCCAGTACTTC. Its translation: CASSEGPGQETQYF.

The rearrangement links TRBV9 to TRBJ1-5; D gene unclear. Germline loops: CDR1 SGDLS, CDR2 YYNGEE. Trimming shortened V by 5 bases and J by 3 bases, and 9 bases separated the two germline ends. This CDR3 region has 13 residues. This CDR3 is CASSTGNNQPQHF. In nucleotides, the CDR3 is TGTGCCAGCAGTACGGGGAACAATCAGCCCCAGCATTTT.

V gene TRBV27 combines with J gene TRBJ2-7; 7 bases agree with TRBD2. The germline V gene has CDR1 MNHEY and CDR2 SMNVEV (reference sequence). There are 17 residues in the CDR3. The trim removed 5 bases at V and 2 bases at J, leaving 15 bases unmatched. The DNA for the CDR3 is TGTGCCAGCAGTATCGGGGGGAATATGTTCCCACCCTACGAGCAGTACTTC. Translated: CASSIGGNMFPPYEQYF.

The chain uses TRBV30 and TRBJ2-3; D is perhaps TRBD1 (6 bases). Between the trimmed V and J ends, which lost 3 bases and 4 bases, there was a span of 17 bases. Germline assignment: CDR1 GTSNPN and CDR2 SVGIG (reference sequence). The CDR3 spans 15 residues. The chain's CDR3 is CAWSGRGGVADTQYF. In DNA, the CDR3 is TGTGCCTGGAGCGGCCGAGGGGGAGTAGCAGATACGCAGTATTTT.

This clone was counted only a few times. This chain uses TRBV6-1 with TRBJ2-7, with D possibly being TRBD1 or TRBD2 (5 bases each). This CDR3 region has 14 residues. The germline CDR1 and CDR2 sequences are MNHNS and SASEGT. Trimming pared 4 bases from V and 3 bases from J, leaving 13 bases between. The CDR3 DNA reads as TGTGCCAGCAGTGGACGAGGGGTAAGCTACGAGCAGTACTTC. Amino acids: CASSGRGVSYEQYF.

The chain uses TRBV6-4 and TRBJ2-2, with unresolved D. Germline lookup yields CDR1 MRHNA and CDR2 SNTAGT. Trimming took off 3 bases at V and 8 bases at J, with 10 bases between the two ends. CDR3 size: 13 residues. CDR3 protein: CASSETELGELFF. CDR3 bases: TGTGCCAGCAGTGAAACTGAACTGGGGGAGCTGTTTTTT.

On this clone itself: A far bigger clonotype differs at one base, so this is likely a read error. This CDR3 is also generated by other DNA sequences in the sample. CDR3 protein: CASSPGGPSGANVLTF. CDR3 coding DNA: TGTGCCAGCAGTCCCGGAGGACCCTCTGGGGCCAACGTCCTGACTTTC. The chain recombines TRBV28 with TRBJ2-6; TRBD2 might be the D (5 bases). CDR1 MDHEN and CDR2 SYDVKM come from the germline V gene. The ends were cut back, 5 bases at V and 0 bases at J, with 11 bases in the middle. This CDR3 region has 16 residues.

J is TRBJ2-7 and V is TRBV14; 7 nucleotides align to TRBD2. The CDR3 totals 14 residues. The ends lost 2 bases at V and 5 bases at J; junction bases unmatched: 6. Germline values: CDR1 SGHDN, CDR2 FVKESK. CDR3 residues: CASSQLAEGNEQYF. The CDR3 nucleotides are TGTGCCAGCAGCCAACTAGCGGAGGGGAACGAGCAGTACTTC.

This chain uses TRBV2 with TRBJ2-4; D unclear. This CDR3 has 13 amino acids. CDR1 is SNHLY, CDR2 FYNNEI, per germline. V dropped 4 bases and J dropped 0 bases, with 4 bases sitting between them. The CDR3 DNA is TGTGCCAGCAGTGCTCTAGCCAAAAACATTCAGTACTTC. Its protein product is CASSALAKNIQYF.

The chain couples TRBV4-1 to TRBJ1-1; perhaps TRBD1 as D (5 bases). V dropped 4 bases and J dropped 8 bases, with 11 bases sitting between them. Germline V CDR1 and CDR2: MGHRA, YSYEKL. The CDR3 has 12 amino acids. The CDR3 reads CASSRGEGEAFF. CDR3 nucleotides: TGCGCCAGCAGCCGAGGGGAGGGGGAAGCTTTCTTT.

The chain joins TRBV7-2 to TRBJ2-2; perhaps TRBD2 as D (5 bases). There are 14 residues in the CDR3. Germline lookup yields CDR1 SGHTA and CDR2 FQGNSA. Trimming left V 3 bases short and J 0 bases short, with 5 bases between. CDR3 sequence reads: CASSFGTNTGELFF. Written as DNA, the CDR3 is TGTGCCAGCAGCTTCGGGACGAACACCGGGGAGCTGTTTTTT.

This chain connects TRBV29-1 to TRBJ1-1; 9 bases line up with TRBD1. This CDR3 has 13 amino acids. Germline trimming cut 7 bases from V and 4 bases from J; bases unmatched to any gene: 7. Germline lookup yields CDR1 SQVTM and CDR2 ANQGSEA. CDR3 amino acids: CSARDREGTEAFF. The DNA for the CDR3 is TGCAGCGCTCGGGACAGGGAAGGCACTGAAGCTTTCTTT.

This clone was seen only once. The chain uses TRBV2 and TRBJ1-4, with 9 bases that match TRBD1. Germline trimming cut 7 bases from V and 0 bases from J; bases unmatched to any gene: 6. The CDR3 loop spans 16 amino acids. Germline V gene sequence: CDR1 SNHLY, CDR2 FYNNEI. CDR3 in amino acids: CASNRGPTATNEKLFF. In nucleotides, the CDR3 is TGTGCCAGCAACAGGGGGCCGACTGCAACTAATGAAAAACTGTTTTTT.

The table lists this clone with a few counts. This chain joins TRBV4-1 and TRBJ2-1; D ambiguous. This CDR3 is built from 15 residues. Deletions cut 4 bases from V and 9 bases from J, with 19 bases between. Per the germline V gene, CDR1 is MGHRA and CDR2 is YSYEKL. The CDR3 region has the DNA TGCGCCAGCAGCCCCACCCCGGTAGGGCTGAGTGAGCAGTTCTTC. The encoded protein is CASSPTPVGLSEQFF.

This clone was counted once. The J gene is TRBJ2-1, the V gene TRBV11-2, with D possibly TRBD2 on 6 matching bases. The length of the CDR3 is 16 residues. Germline V CDR1 and CDR2: SGHAT, FQNNGV. Trimming pared 5 bases from V and 0 bases from J, leaving 14 bases between. The CDR3 loop reads CASSPRGGSSYNEQFF. CDR3 coding DNA: TGTGCCAGCAGCCCACGGGGAGGTAGCTCCTACAATGAGCAGTTCTTC.